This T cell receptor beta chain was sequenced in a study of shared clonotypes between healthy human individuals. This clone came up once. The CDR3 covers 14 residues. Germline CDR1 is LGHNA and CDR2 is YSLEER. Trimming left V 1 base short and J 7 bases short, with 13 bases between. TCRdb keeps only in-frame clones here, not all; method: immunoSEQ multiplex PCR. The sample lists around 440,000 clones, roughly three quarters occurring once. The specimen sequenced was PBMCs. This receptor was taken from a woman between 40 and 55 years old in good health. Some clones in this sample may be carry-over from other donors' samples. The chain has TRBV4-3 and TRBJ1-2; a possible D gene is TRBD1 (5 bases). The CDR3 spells CASSQAPREGGYTF. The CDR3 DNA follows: TGCGCCAGCAGCCAAGCACCCAGGGAAGGTGGCTACACCTTC.